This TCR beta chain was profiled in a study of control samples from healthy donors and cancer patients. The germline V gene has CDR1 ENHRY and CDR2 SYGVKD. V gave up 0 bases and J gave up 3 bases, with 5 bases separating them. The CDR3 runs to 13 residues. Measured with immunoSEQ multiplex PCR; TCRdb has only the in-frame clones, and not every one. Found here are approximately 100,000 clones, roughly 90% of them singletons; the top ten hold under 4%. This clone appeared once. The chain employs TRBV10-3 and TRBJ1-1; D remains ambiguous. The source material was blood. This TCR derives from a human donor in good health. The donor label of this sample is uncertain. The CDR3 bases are TGTGCCATCAGTGAGTCGAAGGACACTGAAGCTTTCTTT. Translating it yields CAISESKDTEAFF.